This entry describes one T cell receptor (beta chain). There are a few counts of this clone. The target of this receptor is not known. One end of the junction varies from germline; a read error may be responsible. The data originate from a study of beta chain features in type 1 diabetes (dated by TCRdb to about 2018). Notes on the research overall: No differences in mean age, gender distribution, total cell number or subset yield were found between patients and healthy donors. Across all samples, fewer than 130 million sorted cells were examined, and cell number per subset correlated strongly with RNA yield. The study compared the TCRB repertoires of sorted circulating CD4+ T cell subsets in recently diagnosed type 1 diabetes patients with those in matched healthy donors. Naive and central memory subsets were obtained from all 30 or so donors, but regulatory and stem cell-like memory subsets were isolated from only 8 patients and 8 healthy donors.

A single peripheral blood draw of around 120 mL on average was collected from each donor into heparinised tubes. Naive, central memory, regulatory and stem cell-like memory CD4+ T cells were sorted on a BD FACSAria II using a panel including CD45RO, CCR7, CD25, CD127, CD95 and CD27. A purity above 98% was achieved for all sorted populations. PBMCs were separated immediately by Lymphoprep density gradient centrifugation and were stained directly, without being cultured. So that batch effects would be minimized, each experiment stained and sorted samples in pairs, pairing one healthy donor with one patient. The High Capacity cDNA Reverse Transcription Kit was used to reverse transcribe all of the isolated RNA, meaning that expressed TCRB transcripts were what got sequenced. Naive, central memory and regulatory T cell samples underwent deep immunoSEQ sequencing, averaging around 4 million total reads per sample. Sorted cells were lysed in RLT buffer, and RNA was extracted using DNase-treated RNeasy Micro or Mini kits according to cell number. To prevent cross-contamination, each cell subset was processed individually, whereas patient and healthy donor samples were processed jointly. The immunoSEQ multiplex PCR was used to amplify TCRB sequences from cDNA, generating 87-bp fragments that spanned the CDR3 region. Sequencing of the amplicons was done on the Illumina HiSeq platform. The authors processed their data as follows. PCR bias was corrected computationally using synthetic template baselines, and reads within Hamming distance 2 were collapsed, with unmergeable singletons discarded. Reads were aligned to IMGT to assign V, D and J genes, CDR3 length, and insertions or deletions at six rearrangement sites. Within each subset, clonotype counts were normalized to the number of sorted cells before true diversity and Gini coefficients were calculated with the tcR R package. The overlap coefficient, calculated on TCRB nucleotide sequences, was used to quantify repertoire sharing. Out-of-frame TCRB sequences from naive cells were analyzed to stand in for the pre-selection repertoire. TCRdb took over this immuneACCESS table, retaining in-frame rearrangements with V and J assigned. Such tables are incomplete; in checked studies, under half of the missing clones stem from an unresolved V gene, and the remainder is unexplained. For V, J and clone size, that table is used; D and trimming come from the DNA. In this sample the table shows a few hundred thousand clones, roughly 12% of which occur a single time. The top ten clonotypes cover about 0.01% of the sample.

From cysteine to phenylalanine, the CDR3 is 14 amino acids long. Just CDR3 DNA is preserved here, 42 bases in frame from base 1. Sequences LGHNA (CDR1) and YSLEER (CDR2) are obtained from the germline V gene. Overall study outcomes, separate from this receptor: Type 1 diabetes patients showed a moderate but significant shortening of TCRB CDR3 length in all four CD4+ subsets. The naive, central memory and regulatory TCRB repertoires appeared to resemble one another more closely among patients than among healthy donors. Sequencing cDNA rather than genomic DNA could over-represent highly expressing activated cells, although activation and CD3 levels did not differ between groups. Patients with type 1 diabetes made fewer insertions and deleted more nucleotides at VDJ recombination sites, implying thymic rearrangement abnormalities. HLA sub-analyses involved small numbers of individuals, so any influence of HLA type on TCRB rearrangement remained unresolved. Shorter templates might be favored by PCR, yet because patient and control samples were amplified and corrected together, any such skew would affect both groups equally.

Here the chain combines TRBV4-3 and TRBJ1-5; a weak D assignment points to TRBD1 (5 bases agree). Sequences were obtained from naive CD4+ T cells from blood. The intended sense of this specimen's cell subset or site label: true naive CD4+ T cells. The receptor's source is a woman aged 18-30 years with type 1 diabetes. The CDR3 is CASGLGGSSQPQHF. DNA sequence: TGCGCCAGCGGGCTCGGGGGGAGCAGTCAGCCCCAGCATTTT.